Listed below are T cell receptor beta chains from one sample, sequenced in a study of blood T cell repertoires in COVID-19. Sequencing used immunoSEQ multiplex PCR; TCRdb keeps in-frame clones, though not all of them. The profile covers 200,000 to 250,000 clones, with roughly four fifths appearing a single time and 7.5% to 9% taken by the ten largest. Sequencing was performed on peripheral blood. Receptors were obtained from an elderly woman with COVID-19, enrolled during active disease. Each CDR3 is given with its conserved first and last residue. D genes are given only for firm matches. For some rows the clone size is stated as once, few or many, or as a class when expanded; others skip it.

TRBJ1-2 . . TRBV12-5 TGTGCTAGTGGCCAACAGGGAGGGTATGGCTACACCTTC CASGQQGGYGYTF
TRBJ1-1 . . TRBV6-5 TGTGCCAGCAGTTACTCGTCCTGGGGGGTCACGGTGAAAGCTTTCTTT CASSYSSWGVTVKAFF
TRBJ1-1 . . TRBV7-3 TGTGCCAGCAGCTTAAGGGGGGACACTGAAGCTTTCTTT CASSLRGDTEAFF
TRBJ1-1 . . TRBV12-2 TGTGCAAGTCGCTCTCCTACTCCGAAACGTCCGAACACTGAAGCTTTCTTT CASRSPTPKRPNTEAFF
TRBJ2-5 . . TRBV3-1/TRBV3-2 TGTGCCAGCAGCCAACTCGGAGGACTGGGAGAGACCCAGTACTTC CASSQLGGLGETQYF
TRBJ1-3 . TRBD1 TRBV3-1/TRBV3-2 TGTGCCAGCAGCACCACAGGGGCGTCTGGAAACACCATATATTTT CASSTTGASGNTIYF
TRBJ1-5 few . TRBV5-6 TGTGCCAGCAGCTCCGGGGATTATCAGCCCCAGCATTTT CASSSGDYQPQHF
TRBJ2-1 . . TRBV10-3 TGTGCCATCAGTGAGTCTACAGTCGATGAGCAGTTCTTC CAISESTVDEQFF
TRBJ1-1 . . TRBV5-1 TGCGCCAGCAGCTTGGCAAAGGGCGGGGAGGTACGGAACACTGAAGCTTTCTTT CASSLAKGGEVRNTEAFF
TRBJ1-1 . . TRBV3-1/TRBV3-2 TGTGCCAGCAGCCAAGATATGCGGGGATTTAAAGCTTTCTTT CASSQDMRGFKAFF
TRBJ2-1 few TRBD1 TRBV10-1 TGCGCCAGCACAAGGACAGGGGCTTCCTACAATGAGCAGTTCTTC CASTRTGASYNEQFF
TRBJ2-1 . . TRBV5-1 TGCGCCAGCAGCTTGACGGCGGGGGCCCCCAATGAGCAGTTCTTC CASSLTAGAPNEQFF
TRBJ1-1 . . TRBV20-1 TGCAGTGCTAGTAAAACTGGAGGAAACACTGAAGCTTTCTTT CSASKTGGNTEAFF
TRBJ1-5 . . TRBV7-2 TGTGCCAGCAGCTTAGATTGGGGGGGCAGACAGCCCCAGCATTTT CASSLDWGGRQPQHF
TRBJ2-1 . TRBD2 TRBV5-1 TGCGCCAGCAGCTTCTACTGGACTAGCGACAATGAGCAGTTCTTC CASSFYWTSDNEQFF
TRBJ2-5 . . TRBV19 TGTGCCACGAACGACAGGAGGGGGCCGGAGACCCAGTACTTC CATNDRRGPETQYF
TRBJ2-1 . TRBD1 TRBV19 TGTGCCACACGCAGGGGGCCGGCTAATGAGCAGTTCTTC CATRRGPANEQFF
TRBJ2-3 . TRBD2 TRBV7-7 TGTGCTAGCAGTAGAAGCGGGGGGGGCACAGATACGCAGTATTTT CASSRSGGGTDTQYF
TRBJ2-5 . TRBD2 TRBV3-1/TRBV3-2 TGTGCCAGCAGCCAAGAGCCCCGGAGAGCCGCCCAGCGGGGGTTCCGGGTGACCCAGTACTTC CASSQEPRRAAQRGFRVTQYF
TRBJ2-3 . TRBD2 TRBV11-2 TGTGCCAGCAGCCGAGGGACTAGCGGGAGATCAGATACGCAGTATTTT CASSRGTSGRSDTQYF
TRBJ2-5 . TRBD1 TRBV29-1 TGCAGCGTTGCCCCGACAGGGAACAACCAAGAGACCCAGTACTTC CSVAPTGNNQETQYF
TRBJ2-7 . TRBD1 TRBV28 TGTGCCAGCAGTTTATCCACGACAGGGAGTAAGTACGAGCAGTACTTC CASSLSTTGSKYEQYF
TRBJ2-1 . TRBD2 TRBV5-1 TGCGCCAGCAGCTTGGCCGGGACTAGCGGGGACAATGAGCAGTTCTTC CASSLAGTSGDNEQFF
TRBJ1-1 . . TRBV4-1 TGCGCCAGCAGCCAAAAAGAGGGGTTGGAGGGGAGGTCGCCAATGGCTTTCTTT CASSQKEGLEGRSPMAFF
TRBJ2-1 . TRBD2 TRBV6-5 TGTGCCAGCACGCGTGTAGCGGGAGGCGTCAATGAGCAGTTCTTC CASTRVAGGVNEQFF
TRBJ2-7 . TRBD1 TRBV6-1 TGTGCCAGCAGTGAAGCTGTCACAGGGGCAGGCTACGAGCAGTACTTC CASSEAVTGAGYEQYF
TRBJ2-3 . . TRBV18 TGTGCCAGCTCACCACTAAGAGGATCGGATACGCAGTATTTT CASSPLRGSDTQYF
TRBJ2-7 . TRBD2 TRBV9 TGTGCCAGCAGCGTGGTGGGAGGGCCGACCTACGAGCAGTACTTC CASSVVGGPTYEQYF
TRBJ1-3 . TRBD1 TRBV18 TGTGCCAGCTCGAACAGGGGCCTCAGGAACACCATATATTTT CASSNRGLRNTIYF
TRBJ2-1 . TRBD2 TRBV19 TGTGCCAGTAGTAGACTAGCTGGCTCCTACAATGAGCAGTTCTTC CASSRLAGSYNEQFF
TRBJ2-3 . TRBD1 TRBV19 TGTGCCAGTAGTACACAGGGGGCCACAGATACGCAGTATTTT CASSTQGATDTQYF
TRBJ1-5 . . TRBV28 TGTGCCAGCAGGAGAACAGGAAACAATCAGCCCCAGCATTTT CASRRTGNNQPQHF
TRBJ2-3 . TRBD2 TRBV7-3 TGTGCCAGCAGCCAGGGAGCGGGGGGCGCAAATACGCAGTATTTT CASSQGAGGANTQYF
TRBJ1-2 . . TRBV14 TGTGCCAGCAGCCAAGGGGGCAGCAACTATGGCTACACCTTC CASSQGGSNYGYTF
TRBJ2-5 . . TRBV18 TGTGCCAGCTCACCGGGACAACAGCAAGAGACCCAGTACTTC CASSPGQQQETQYF
TRBJ1-2 . TRBD1 TRBV3-1/TRBV3-2 TGTCCCAGCAGCCAAGATCGGGGGGACAGGGGAATGGGGGGCTACACCTTC CPSSQDRGDRGMGGYTF
TRBJ1-5 . TRBD1 TRBV19 TGTGCCAGTAGTAGAGCGGGACAGGGGAAAAGCAATCAGCCCCAGCATTTT CASSRAGQGKSNQPQHF
TRBJ2-3 . TRBD2 TRBV24-1 TGTGCCACCAGTGAGAGCGGGAGTCGTGTTCCTTATTTT CATSESGSRVPYF
TRBJ1-1 . . TRBV6-5 TGTGCCAGCAGGTCGACAGTGAACACTGAAGCTTTCTTT CASRSTVNTEAFF
TRBJ2-2 . . TRBV5-1 TGCGCCAGCAGCTTGGTCCCTTTCACCGGGGAGCTGTTTTTT CASSLVPFTGELFF
TRBJ2-6 . . TRBV18 TGTGCCAGCTCACCACCCAAATCAGGGGTAGGGGCCAACGTCCTGACTTTC CASSPPKSGVGANVLTF
TRBJ1-1 . TRBD1 TRBV27 TGTGCCAGCAGTTTTGGGGACAGCTTCGAAGCTTTCTTT CASSFGDSFEAFF
TRBJ2-3 . . TRBV5-1 TGCGCCAGCAGCTTTCCAGGCGCAGATACGCAGTATTTT CASSFPGADTQYF
TRBJ2-2 few . TRBV5-1 TGCGCCAGCAGCTTGACTACAGGCTGGTCGGGCACCGGGGAGCTGTTTTTT CASSLTTGWSGTGELFF
TRBJ1-2 . TRBD1 TRBV6-2/TRBV6-3 TGTGCCAGCAGCAGCACGACAGGGGCATATGGCTACACCTTC CASSSTTGAYGYTF
TRBJ2-7 . . TRBV5-1 TGCGCCAGCAGCTTGGTCGGGGGACAGCTGCGCACGGACCCCTACGAGCAGTACTTC CASSLVGGQLRTDPYEQYF
TRBJ1-5 . . TRBV15 TGTGCCACCAGCAGAGAGGGCCCCAGGCCCCAGCATTTT CATSREGPRPQHF
TRBJ1-2 few TRBD1 TRBV19 TGTGCCAGTAGAGGACAGGGCGATAACTATGGCTACACCTTC CASRGQGDNYGYTF
TRBJ1-1 . . TRBV7-8 TGTGCCAGCAGCTTAGGGCAGGGGACTGAAGCTTTCTTT CASSLGQGTEAFF
TRBJ1-2 . . TRBV19 TGTGCCAGTAGTATGGGCCAGCATGGGGCCAACTATGGCTACACCTTC CASSMGQHGANYGYTF
TRBJ1-2 few . TRBV4-1 TGCGCCAGCAGCCCCCCCGGCAGGCGGGGGAGTGGCTACACCTTC CASSPPGRRGSGYTF
TRBJ1-1 . . TRBV27 TGTGCCAGCGCCGGGTACCTGGGCACTGAAGCTTTCTTT CASAGYLGTEAFF
TRBJ1-2 . . TRBV5-4 TGTGCCAGCAGCTTCGGGGGGGGCGGCTACACCTTC CASSFGGGGYTF
TRBJ2-3 . TRBD2 TRBV14 TGTGCCAGCAGCCAAGTCGGACTAGCGGGAATCACAGATACGCAGTATTTT CASSQVGLAGITDTQYF
TRBJ2-1 . TRBD2 TRBV5-1 TGCGCCAGCAGCGGCGGGACTAGCGGTGGTTTGCCCTACAATGAGCAGTTCTTC CASSGGTSGGLPYNEQFF
TRBJ1-1 . . TRBV7-8 TGTGCCAGCAGCTTAGACAGGGTCGTTGAAGCTTTCTTT CASSLDRVVEAFF
TRBJ2-5 . TRBD2 TRBV5-1 TGCGCCTCCCGCCCAGTAGCGGGGCAAGAGACCCAGTACTTC CASRPVAGQETQYF